These 24 T cell receptor beta chains were all obtained from the same sample, sequenced in a study of T cell repertoires in cytomegalovirus infection. Each CDR3 protein is one row after TCRdb ran MiXCR on the reads. The sample has hundreds of thousands of distinct CDR3 sequences; 20% to 25% are singletons. Specimen: CD8+ T cells from PBMCs. The receptors originated from a human donor in good health (CMV status not recorded). Some clones in this sample may be carry-over from other donors' samples.

The chain employs TRBV6-2 or TRBV6-3 and TRBJ1-1; D is perhaps TRBD1 (5 bases). The CDR3 length is 15 residues. V lost 5 bases, J lost 5 bases, and 18 bases lay in between. Germline CDR1 MNHEY, CDR2 SVGEGT. The DNA for the CDR3 is TGTGCCAGCAGTCCCCTTGAATCCAGGGAAACTGAAGCTTTCTTT. Protein sequence: CASSPLESRETEAFF.

V usage is TRBV28 and J usage is TRBJ2-2; 13 nucleotides line up with TRBD2. The CDR3 is 16 amino acids. Germline V lookup: CDR1 MDHEN, CDR2 SYDVKM. V was pared by 6 bases and J by 6 bases, with 7 bases of the junction left unmatched. CDR3 loop: CASSTSGGAFAGELFF. The CDR3 nucleotides read TGTGCCAGCAGCACTAGCGGGGGGGCCTTCGCCGGGGAGCTGTTTTTT.

This clonotype came up many times. This chain uses TRBV7-9 with TRBJ1-2; the D gene is possibly TRBD1 (5 bases). Germline CDR1 is SEHNR and CDR2 is FQNEAQ (reference sequence). This CDR3 comprises 17 residues. The V end lost 5 bases, the J end lost 6 bases, and 25 bases lay between the germline ends. In DNA form, the CDR3 reads TGTGCCAGCAGCCTCGGGACGGCAGCGGTCCACCCGCATGGCTACACCTTC. This gives the protein CASSLGTAAVHPHGYTF.

The J gene is TRBJ2-1, the V gene TRBV25-1; D unclear. Germline lookup yields CDR1 MGHDK and CDR2 SYGVNS. V was pared by 3 bases and J by 8 bases, with 14 bases between. This CDR3 spans 14 amino acids. The CDR3 sequence is CASSDTHWSDEQFF. CDR3 sequence (DNA): TGTGCCAGCAGTGATACCCACTGGTCCGATGAGCAGTTCTTC.

The V gene is TRBV20-1, the J gene TRBJ2-3, with D possibly matching TRBD2 (7 bases). Germline CDR1 is DFQATT and CDR2 is SNEGSKA (reference sequence). This CDR3 spans 14 amino acids. V was trimmed by 7 bases and J by 0 bases, leaving 14 bases between them. Written as DNA, the CDR3 is TGCAGTGGGAAAGGGGGGGTTAGCACAGATACGCAGTATTTT. Translated, it gives CSGKGGVSTDTQYF.

In regard to this clonotype: An end of the junction differs from the germline gene, which may be a read error. The chain is built from TRBV11-1 and TRBJ2-1; D not resolved. The CDR3 is 15 amino acids. Germline V gene lookup returns CDR1 SGHAT and CDR2 FQDESV (reference sequence). In DNA, the CDR3 is TGTGTCAGCAGCCCGTTCAGGAGCTCCTACAATGAGCAGTTCTTC. As protein: CVSSPFRSSYNEQFF.

The chain couples TRBV14 to TRBJ1-4; D unclear. V was trimmed by 4 bases and J by 8 bases, leaving 11 bases between them. The CDR3 has 13 residues. Per germline, CDR1 SGHDN and CDR2 FVKESK. The CDR3 reads CASSRPLGEKLFF. Here the CDR3 DNA reads TGTGCCAGCAGCCGGCCTCTCGGGGAAAAACTGTTTTTT.

The CDR3 protein is CSARREALSNQPQHF. The CDR3 region has the DNA TGCAGTGCTAGAAGGGAGGCCCTTAGCAATCAGCCCCAGCATTTT. The chain combines TRBV20-1 with TRBJ1-5; unclear D gene. CDR1 and CDR2 from the germline V gene are DFQATT and SNEGSKA (reference sequence). The germline V and J ends were trimmed by 2 bases and 0 bases, with 11 bases remaining between them. CDR3 size: 15 residues.

With respect to this clonotype: This may come from a read error, since a much larger clone is one base off. This chain connects TRBV6-6 to TRBJ2-7, with a weak D call TRBD1 (5 bases). Germline values: CDR1 MNHNY, CDR2 SVGAGI (reference sequence). The CDR3 has 16 residues. The CDR3 DNA follows: TGTGCCAACAGTTCCGGGCCACGACAGATATCTTACGAGCAGTACTTC. It is translated as CANSSGPRQISYEQYF.

As regards this clonotype: One end of the junction varies from germline; a read error may be responsible. The gene calls are TRBV20-1 and TRBJ2-5; a possible D gene is TRBD2 (6 bases). CDR1 is DFQATT and CDR2 is SNEGSKA in the germline V gene (reference sequence). This CDR3 is built from 13 residues. The CDR3: CSPRGAYQETQYF. The CDR3 bases are TGCAGTCCCCGCGGGGCATACCAAGAGACTCAGTACTTC.

The genes are TRBV25-1 and TRBJ1-1, with D uncertain. The V end lost 5 bases, the J end lost 3 bases, and 7 bases lay between the germline ends. This CDR3 spans 12 amino acids. The germline V gene encodes CDR1 MGHDK and CDR2 SYGVNS. CDR3 protein: CASSKTYTEAFF. CDR3 sequence (DNA): TGTGCCAGCAGTAAGACCTACACTGAAGCTTTCTTT.

This clonotype turned up a few times. V and J are TRBV14 and TRBJ2-1, with TRBD2 identical over 8 bases. Germline assignment: CDR1 SGHDN and CDR2 FVKESK. The V gene end was trimmed by 4 bases and the J gene end by 6 bases; junction bases not matched to a gene: 8. The CDR3 is 15 amino acids. The CDR3 reads CASSPLGGGGNEQFF. As DNA, the CDR3 is TGTGCCAGCAGCCCCCTCGGGGGGGGTGGCAATGAGCAGTTCTTC.

Only a few counts were recorded for this clonotype. The rearrangement uses TRBV20-1 and TRBJ1-6; 10 nucleotides agree with TRBD1. The CDR3 consists of 17 residues. V gave up 3 bases and J gave up 8 bases; unmatched junction bases: 13. Germline values: CDR1 DFQATT, CDR2 SNEGSKA (reference sequence). The CDR3 region is CSARDRGKILRDSPLHF. The CDR3 DNA follows: TGCAGTGCTAGGGACAGGGGGAAAATCTTAAGGGATTCACCCCTCCACTTT.

This clonotype was detected only a few times. The V and J genes are TRBV20-1 and TRBJ2-1; D not resolved. V lost 4 bases and J lost 1, with 20 bases in between. The CDR3 is 17 amino acids. Germline CDR1 and CDR2: DFQATT and SNEGSKA (reference sequence). CDR3 protein: CSATFPRLSESYNEQFF. The CDR3 nucleotides read TGCAGTGCTACCTTTCCCAGGTTGAGCGAGTCCTACAATGAGCAGTTCTTC.

This clonotype appeared many times. The chain combines TRBV19 with TRBJ1-1; D is undetermined. This CDR3 is 13 amino acids long. Germline V gene sequence: CDR1 LNHDA, CDR2 SQIVND (reference sequence). Trimming pared 7 bases from V and 5 bases from J, leaving 14 bases between. Here the CDR3 reads CASKSSARTEAFF. In DNA form, the CDR3 reads TGTGCCAGTAAGAGCTCCGCGAGAACTGAAGCTTTCTTT.

The rearrangement links TRBV7-8 to TRBJ2-2, with D perhaps TRBD2 (5 bases). The germline V gene encodes CDR1 SGHVS and CDR2 FQNEAQ. The CDR3 totals 19 residues. Between the trimmed V and J ends, which lost 2 bases and 5 bases, there was a span of 24 bases. CDR3: CASSLRPPDSHLGTGELFF. DNA of the CDR3: TGTGCCAGCAGCTTAAGGCCCCCGGACTCCCATTTAGGGACCGGGGAGCTGTTTTTT.

The table lists this clonotype with a few counts. The V and J genes are TRBV4-1 and TRBJ2-1; D is undetermined. The CDR3 spans 12 residues. Germline lookup yields CDR1 MGHRA and CDR2 YSYEKL. V was cut by 3 bases and J by 8 bases, with 8 bases left in between. The CDR3 sequence: CASSHPLDEQFF. CDR3 bases: TGCGCCAGCAGCCATCCGCTTGATGAGCAGTTCTTC.

This clonotype appeared a few times. V usage is TRBV27 and J usage is TRBJ1-2; TRBD1 matches 8 bases. From germline, CDR1 is MNHEY and CDR2 SMNVEV (reference sequence). Trimming took 5 bases from V and 8 from J; bases not matched to a gene: 13. This CDR3 is built from 15 residues. The CDR3 DNA reads TGTGCCAGCAGTCCCGGACCGCAGGGGGCGCGAGGCTACACCTTC. This sequence encodes CASSPGPQGARGYTF.

This rearrangement joins TRBV27 to TRBJ1-3; tentative D call: TRBD1 (5 bases). Germline CDR1 MNHEY, CDR2 SMNVEV (reference sequence). The CDR3 extends over 17 amino acids. V lost 0 bases and J lost 4, with 16 bases in between. The CDR3 DNA sequence: TGTGCCAGCAGTTTATCGGGGACGAGGGATGAAGGAAACACCATATATTTT. It translates to CASSLSGTRDEGNTIYF.

This clonotype was seen ten or more times. The V and J genes are TRBV7-2 and TRBJ1-3; D is undetermined. The V end lost 2 bases, the J end lost 4 bases, and 12 bases lay between the germline ends. Germline V gene data show CDR1 as SGHTA and CDR2 as FQGNSA. The CDR3 sequence is 15 residues long. CDR3 sequence: CASSLTHLDGNTIYF. Written as DNA, the CDR3 is TGTGCCAGCAGCTTAACTCACCTGGACGGAAACACCATATATTTT.

The chain links TRBV6-2 or TRBV6-3 to TRBJ2-3; 10 bases map to TRBD2. The CDR3 totals 16 residues. Looked up from germline, CDR1 is MNHEY and CDR2 is SVGEGT. V gave up 2 bases and J gave up 5 bases; unmatched junction bases: 7. The CDR3 sequence is CASSYRLAGAGDTQYF. The CDR3 nucleotides read TGTGCCAGCAGTTACCGTCTAGCGGGGGCTGGAGATACGCAGTATTTT.

This clonotype was seen a handful of times. The genes are TRBV19 and TRBJ2-1; TRBD2 matches 9 bases. Germline lookup yields CDR1 LNHDA and CDR2 SQIVND (reference sequence). The CDR3 sequence is 14 residues long. Trimming removed 1 base from V and 7 bases from J; junction bases left unmatched: 2. The CDR3 is CASSIASGGNEQFF. Written as DNA, the CDR3 is TGTGCCAGTAGTATAGCCAGCGGGGGGAATGAGCAGTTCTTC.

The chain uses TRBV29-1 and TRBJ2-1; D is tentatively TRBD1 or TRBD2 (6 bases each). Germline assignment: CDR1 SQVTM and CDR2 ANQGSEA. The CDR3 is 15 residues long. With 6 bases removed from V and 2 bases from J, the gap between germline ends came to 17 bases. This CDR3 reads CSVYDEGGTYNEQFF. The CDR3 coding sequence is TGCAGCGTCTACGACGAGGGGGGAACCTACAATGAGCAGTTCTTC.

The J gene is TRBJ1-1, the V gene TRBV12-5, with a tentative D call TRBD1 (6 bases). Per germline, CDR1 LGHNT and CDR2 FRNRAP. V lost 1 base, J lost 3 bases, and 12 bases lay in between. The CDR3 length is 15 residues. CDR3 sequence reads: CASGLDRVIDTEAFF. CDR3 nucleotides: TGTGCTAGTGGTTTGGACAGGGTGATTGACACTGAAGCTTTCTTT.